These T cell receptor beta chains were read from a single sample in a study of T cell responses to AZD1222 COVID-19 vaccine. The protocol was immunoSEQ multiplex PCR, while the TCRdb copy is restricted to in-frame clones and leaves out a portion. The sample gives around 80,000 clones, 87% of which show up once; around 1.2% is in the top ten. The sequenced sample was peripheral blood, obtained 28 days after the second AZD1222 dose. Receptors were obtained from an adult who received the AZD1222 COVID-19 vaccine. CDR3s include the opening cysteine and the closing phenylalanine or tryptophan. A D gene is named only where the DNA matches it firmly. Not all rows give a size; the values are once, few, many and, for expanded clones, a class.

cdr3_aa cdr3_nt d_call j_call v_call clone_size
CASSLVGTSGYNEQFF TGTGCCAGCAGCTTAGTTGGGACTAGCGGGTACAATGAGCAGTTCTTC TRBD2 TRBJ2-1 TRBV7-2 NA
CAGAGHLNEKLFF TGTGCCGGTGCGGGGCACCTTAATGAAAAACTGTTTTTT NA TRBJ1-4 TRBV30 NA
CSVVRGDTEAFF TGCAGCGTTGTAAGAGGGGACACTGAAGCTTTCTTT NA TRBJ1-1 TRBV29-1 NA
CASSSRGRGTNEKLFF TGTGCCAGCAGTTCCAGGGGAAGGGGGACTAATGAAAAACTGTTTTTT NA TRBJ1-4 TRBV27 NA
CASSQQITNTGELFF TGCGCCAGCAGCCAACAGATAACGAACACCGGGGAGCTGTTTTTT NA TRBJ2-2 TRBV4-3 NA
CASSPGFSNQPQHF TGTGCCAGCTCACCAGGGTTTAGCAATCAGCCCCAGCATTTT NA TRBJ1-5 TRBV18 NA
CASSQQVGGYTF TGTGCCAGTAGTCAACAGGTTGGGGGCTACACCTTC NA TRBJ1-2 TRBV19 once
CASSQDVGEVTGELFF TGTGCCAGCAGCCAAGATGTGGGAGAGGTCACCGGGGAGCTGTTTTTT NA TRBJ2-2 TRBV14 once
CASTPSDRYNEQFF TGTGCCAGTACCCCATCGGACAGATACAATGAGCAGTTCTTC NA TRBJ2-1 TRBV19 NA
CASSYTVGNTEAFF TGTGCCAGCAGTTACACGGTGGGGAACACTGAAGCTTTCTTT NA TRBJ1-1 TRBV6-2/TRBV6-3 NA
CASSPTGGSYGYTF TGTGCCAGCAGTCCCACGGGGGGAAGTTATGGCTACACCTTC NA TRBJ1-2 TRBV2 once
CSVETGNTEAFF TGCAGCGTTGAAACAGGGAACACTGAAGCTTTCTTT NA TRBJ1-1 TRBV29-1 NA
CASSWVSSYNEQFF TGTGCCAGCAGCTGGGTGAGCTCCTACAATGAGCAGTTCTTC NA TRBJ2-1 TRBV7-9 NA
CASSIYNEQFF TGTGCCAGTAGTATCTACAATGAGCAGTTCTTC NA TRBJ2-1 TRBV19 few
CATREGGAAEKLFF TGTGCCACCAGGGAGGGGGGCGCGGCGGAAAAACTGTTTTTT NA TRBJ1-4 TRBV19 once
CASSTGQGSPDTQYF TGTGCCAGCAGCACCGGACAGGGGAGCCCAGATACGCAGTATTTT NA TRBJ2-3 TRBV21-1 once
CASSLVLSSGSTDTQYF TGCGCCAGCAGCTTGGTCCTCTCTAGCGGGAGCACAGATACGCAGTATTTT TRBD2 TRBJ2-3 TRBV5-1 NA
CASSLNALAYEQYF TGTGCCAGCAGCTTAAATGCACTAGCGTACGAGCAGTACTTC TRBD2 TRBJ2-7 TRBV7-2 NA
CASSYGGADTDTQYF TGTGCCAGCAGTTACGGCGGAGCTGACACAGATACGCAGTATTTT NA TRBJ2-3 TRBV6-5 NA
CASSQDPGRGRQAFF TGTGCCAGCAGCCAAGACCCCGGGAGGGGAAGACAAGCTTTCTTT NA TRBJ1-1 TRBV14 NA
CASRPQTGATYNEQFF TGCGCCAGCAGGCCTCAAACAGGGGCGACCTACAATGAGCAGTTCTTC TRBD1 TRBJ2-1 TRBV5-1 NA
CASGQVYGYTF TGTGCCAGTGGACAGGTCTATGGCTACACCTTC TRBD1 TRBJ1-2 TRBV19 NA
CASSAGMNTEAFF TGTGCCAGCAGCGCGGGAATGAACACTGAAGCTTTCTTT NA TRBJ1-1 TRBV9 NA
CASSSLDRGTLHF TGTGCCAGCAGTTCCCTTGACAGGGGAACCCTCCACTTT TRBD1 TRBJ1-6 TRBV27 NA
CASSLGTLNEQYF TGTGCCAGCAGCTTAGGAACGCTTAACGAGCAGTACTTC NA TRBJ2-7 TRBV7-9 NA
CASSYSGPYEQYF TGTGCCAGCAGTTATAGCGGGCCCTACGAGCAGTACTTC TRBD2 TRBJ2-7 TRBV28 NA